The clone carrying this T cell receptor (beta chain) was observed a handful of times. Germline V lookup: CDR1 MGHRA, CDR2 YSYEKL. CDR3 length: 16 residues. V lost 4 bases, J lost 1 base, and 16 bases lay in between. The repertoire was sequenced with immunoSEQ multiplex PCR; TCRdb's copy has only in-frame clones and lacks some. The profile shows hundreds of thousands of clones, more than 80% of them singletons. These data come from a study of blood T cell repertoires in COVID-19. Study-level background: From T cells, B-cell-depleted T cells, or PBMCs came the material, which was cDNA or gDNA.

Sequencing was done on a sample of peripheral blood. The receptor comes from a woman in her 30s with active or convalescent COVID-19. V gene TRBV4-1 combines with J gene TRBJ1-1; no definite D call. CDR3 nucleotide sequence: TGCGCCAGCAGCCTAACCTTTGACGGGAGGAACACTGAAGCTTTCTTT. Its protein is CASSLTFDGRNTEAFF.